Below, 3 T cell receptor beta chains from the same sample are listed, as sequenced in a study of cytomegalovirus exposure and HLA in healthy donors. PCR amplification relied on 60 Vbeta primers (plus 13 Jbeta primers). Assay used: immunoSEQ multiplex PCR; TCRdb lists only in-frame clones, some missing. Of just over 95,000 clones in the sample, approximately 81% were seen once. The sample taken for sequencing was PBMCs. The receptors stem from a woman aged 40 to 50 in good health and CMV-seropositive.

This chain links TRBV28 with TRBJ2-7, with TRBD2 matching 7 bases. Losses at the gene ends were 5 bases for V and 0 bases for J; bases not matched to a gene: 4. Germline loops: CDR1 MDHEN, CDR2 SYDVKM. CDR3 size: 14 residues. The CDR3 DNA is TGTGCCAGCAGTGGGACTATCAGCTCCTACGAGCAGTACTTC. This gives the protein CASSGTISSYEQYF.

The rearrangement joins TRBV4-1 to TRBJ2-3; D not certain. The CDR3 sequence is 13 residues long. The V gene lost 0 bases and the J gene lost 6 bases, with 7 bases spanning the gap. Looked up from germline, CDR1 is MGHRA and CDR2 is YSYEKL. CDR3 sequence reads: CASSQEEADTQYF. DNA for the CDR3: TGCGCCAGCAGCCAAGAAGAGGCGGATACGCAGTATTTT.

The V gene is TRBV30, the J gene TRBJ2-1; 8 nucleotides line up with TRBD2. Germline V lookup: CDR1 GTSNPN, CDR2 SVGIG (reference sequence). V shed 2 bases, J shed 15 bases, and the junction held 12 bases outside the gene matches. The CDR3 length is 13 residues. The CDR3 loop is CAWSTSGSFIAFF. DNA for the CDR3: TGTGCCTGGAGTACGAGCGGGAGTTTTATAGCGTTCTTC.